This TCR beta chain appears in the sequencing data of a study of cytomegalovirus exposure and HLA in healthy donors. Points from the study as a whole: Reports credit the classifier with highly specific, highly sensitive diagnosis of cytomegalovirus status. Further analysis was carried out later, and it showed several of the most significant clusters appearing linked to common viral pathogens. Most TCRs appeared rarely, but some public TCRs recurred in many donors.

Germline lookup yields CDR1 ENHRY and CDR2 SYGVKD. The CDR3 consists of 14 residues. The trim removed 11 bases at V and 0 bases at J, leaving 6 bases unmatched. Concerning this clone: No antigen is known for it.

Primers: 60 Vbeta forward and 13 Jbeta reverse. In the original workflow: The count from a later analysis was roughly 80 million unique TCR beta chains, roughly 11 million of them shared. Produced via immunoSEQ multiplex PCR; TCRdb's table is partial and in-frame only. V, J and clone size are those of that table, while D and trimming were read from the DNA. The sample includes 150,000 to 200,000 clones, 73% of them seen just once. The sequence was obtained from a woman aged 25 to 45 in good health and CMV-seronegative. This chain links TRBV10-3 with TRBJ2-4, with 8 bases fitting TRBD2. Sequenced: PBMCs. CDR3: CAHTGGIAKNIQYF. The CDR3, as DNA: TGTGCCCATACGGGAGGGATAGCCAAAAACATTCAGTACTTC.